This T cell receptor beta chain was sequenced for a study of T cell changes during pregnancy in multiple sclerosis. Germline values: CDR1 MNHEY, CDR2 SMNVEV (reference sequence). V lost 5 bases, J lost 5 bases, and 13 bases lay in between. The CDR3 is made up of 13 amino acids. The repertoire was sequenced with immunoSEQ multiplex PCR; TCRdb's copy has only in-frame clones and lacks some. The sample yields about 81,000 clones, 94% seen once. Here the sequenced sample was peripheral blood, taken in the third trimester of pregnancy. This sequence was found in a female donor with multiple sclerosis, enrolled in a pregnancy study. V is TRBV27 and J is TRBJ2-7, with D tentatively TRBD1 (5 bases). The CDR3 sequence is CASSKTAFDEQYF. For the CDR3, the DNA is TGTGCCAGCAGTAAGACAGCGTTTGACGAGCAGTACTTC.